These 12 T cell receptor beta chains were all obtained from the same sample, sequenced in a study of monozygotic twins with inflammatory bowel disease. TCRdb derives one entry per CDR3 protein from the 5' RACE reads, leaving out DNA. The specimen's table records some 300,000 distinct CDR3 sequences. Sequencing was done on a sample of blood. Source of these receptors: a human donor with ulcerative colitis or Crohn's disease, or a healthy co-twin of an affected twin (not recorded which).

The chain is built from TRBV5-6 and TRBJ1-1; without DNA, the TCRdb call of TRBD1 cannot be checked. Germline lookup yields CDR1 SGHDT and CDR2 YYEEEE. The CDR3 length is 14 residues. The CDR3 is CASSSYTGITEAFF.

The V gene is TRBV6-1, the J gene TRBJ1-6. The germline CDR1 and CDR2 sequences are MNHNS and SASEGT. This CDR3 spans 14 amino acids. CDR3 loop: CASSATEYNSPLHF.

V gene TRBV5-1 combines with J gene TRBJ2-3. The CDR3 is made up of 13 amino acids. The germline gives CDR1 SGHRS, CDR2 YFSETQ. Here the CDR3 reads CASSLGTADTQYF.

The chain links TRBV5-4 to TRBJ2-7; without DNA, the TCRdb call of TRBD2 cannot be checked. The CDR3 consists of 16 residues. Germline CDR1 and CDR2: SGHNT and YYREEE (reference sequence). CDR3 protein: CASSRGASGGSDEQYF.

V is TRBV7-3 and J is TRBJ2-2. Per germline, CDR1 SGHTA and CDR2 FQGTGA. This CDR3 spans 12 amino acids. This CDR3 is CASSLTRGELFF.

The chain couples TRBV11-1 to TRBJ2-1; TCRdb gives TRBD1 as the D gene, but with no DNA this cannot be confirmed. The CDR3 is 14 residues long. Germline CDR1 and CDR2: SGHAT and FQDESV (reference sequence). The CDR3 reads CASSSATFGNEQFF.

V gene TRBV10-3 combines with J gene TRBJ1-6; the D call from TCRdb, TRBD1, cannot be confirmed without DNA. The CDR3 extends over 15 amino acids. Germline V CDR1 and CDR2: ENHRY, SYGVKD. This chain's CDR3 is CAISVLDRGLSPLHF.

The chain carries TRBV12-3 or TRBV12-4 and TRBJ2-1; lacking DNA, the TRBD1 call made by TCRdb goes unchecked. The CDR3 has 15 residues. Here the CDR3 reads CASRRGLSSYNEQFF.

The chain uses TRBV9 and TRBJ2-3; TCRdb's D call of TRBD2 is untestable without DNA. This CDR3 contains 16 residues. CDR1 SGDLS and CDR2 YYNGEE come from the germline V gene. CDR3 region: CASSVGLAGGVDTQYF. Complete variable domain (other parts from reference TRBV9 and TRBJ2-3): DSGVTQTPKHLITATGQRVTLRCSPRSGDLSVYWYQQSLDQGLQFLIQYYNGEERAKGNILERFSAQQFPDLHSELNLSSLELGDSALYFCASSVGLAGGVDTQYFGPGTRLTVL.

This sequence joins TRBV27 and TRBJ2-1; TCRdb calls TRBD1, which cannot be checked without DNA. Germline values: CDR1 MNHEY, CDR2 SMNVEV (reference sequence). The CDR3 is 14 residues long. The CDR3 protein is CASTLAQSYNEQFF.

This chain joins TRBV7-8 and TRBJ2-4. The length of the CDR3 is 15 residues. CDR1 and CDR2 from the germline V gene are SGHVS and FQNEAQ. The chain's CDR3 is CASSLIGVSKNIQYF.

The chain is built from TRBV6-2 or TRBV6-3 and TRBJ1-1; lacking DNA, the TRBD1 call made by TCRdb goes unchecked. CDR3 size: 14 residues. Germline CDR1 MNHEY, CDR2 SVGEGT. Here the CDR3 reads CASRRSGGGTEAFF.